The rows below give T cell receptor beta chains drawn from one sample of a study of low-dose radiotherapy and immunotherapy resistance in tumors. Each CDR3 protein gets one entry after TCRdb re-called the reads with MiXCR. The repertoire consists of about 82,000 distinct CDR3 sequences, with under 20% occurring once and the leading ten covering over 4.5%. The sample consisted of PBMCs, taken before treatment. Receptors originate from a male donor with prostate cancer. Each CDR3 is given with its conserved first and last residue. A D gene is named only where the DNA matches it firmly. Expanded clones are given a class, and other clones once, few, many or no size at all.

CDR3 DNA: TGCAGCGTTGGGGGACAGGCGTCTATGGTGAACACTGAAGCTTTCTTT; CDR3 protein: CSVGGQASMVNTEAFF; J gene: TRBJ1-1; clone size: many; V gene: TRBV29-1; D gene: TRBD1
CDR3 DNA: TGTGCCAGCAGCCAAGATAGCGTGCAGGGACCGACCGGGGAGCTGTTTTTT; CDR3 protein: CASSQDSVQGPTGELFF; J gene: TRBJ2-2; clone size: many; V gene: TRBV4-2; D gene: NA
CDR3 DNA: TGTGCCAGCAGTTCAAGGGGCTCTGGAAACACCATATATTTT; CDR3 protein: CASSSRGSGNTIYF; J gene: TRBJ1-3; clone size: many; V gene: TRBV27; D gene: NA
CDR3 DNA: TGTGCCAGCAGCTTGGACCCAATCGACGAGCAGTACTTC; CDR3 protein: CASSLDPIDEQYF; J gene: TRBJ2-7; clone size: NA; V gene: TRBV5-3; D gene: NA
CDR3 DNA: TGTGCCAGCAGTGCCCCACCGGATTTACAGGGGGCGTTTTCCTGGTACTTC; CDR3 protein: CASSAPPDLQGAFSWYF; J gene: TRBJ2-7; clone size: many; V gene: TRBV27; D gene: TRBD1
CDR3 DNA: TGTGCCAGCAGTTCCGGGAGCCCCACAGATACGCAGTATTTT; CDR3 protein: CASSSGSPTDTQYF; J gene: TRBJ2-3; clone size: NA; V gene: TRBV6-8; D gene: NA
CDR3 DNA: TGCGCCAGCAGCTTGGGACAGCCAGTCACAGATACGCAGTATTTT; CDR3 protein: CASSLGQPVTDTQYF; J gene: TRBJ2-3; clone size: many; V gene: TRBV5-1; D gene: NA
CDR3 DNA: TGTGCCAGCAGCTCAGGGACAGGAGGAAACACCATATATTTT; CDR3 protein: CASSSGTGGNTIYF; J gene: TRBJ1-3; clone size: many; V gene: TRBV7-2; D gene: TRBD1
CDR3 DNA: TGCGCCAGCAGCCAAGATGCGGGGGGGGAGCAGTTCTTC; CDR3 protein: CASSQDAGGEQFF; J gene: TRBJ2-1; clone size: medium-sized; V gene: TRBV4-3; D gene: TRBD2
CDR3 DNA: TGTGCCAGCAGTCCCTCCGGGACACGTAGGAACACCATATATTTT; CDR3 protein: CASSPSGTRRNTIYF; J gene: TRBJ1-3; clone size: many; V gene: TRBV7-2; D gene: NA
CDR3 DNA: TGTGCCAGCAGAGCGGCCGGGGGCTCCTACGAGCAGTACTTC; CDR3 protein: CASRAAGGSYEQYF; J gene: TRBJ2-7; clone size: NA; V gene: TRBV28; D gene: NA
CDR3 DNA: TGTGCCATCAGTCCCGGGACTAGCGGGGGGGGAGAGACCCAGTACTTC; CDR3 protein: CAISPGTSGGGETQYF; J gene: TRBJ2-5; clone size: many; V gene: TRBV10-3; D gene: TRBD2
CDR3 DNA: TGTGCCAGCAGCAATCAGACAGAAACTAATGAAAAACTGTTTTTT; CDR3 protein: CASSNQTETNEKLFF; J gene: TRBJ1-4; clone size: many; V gene: TRBV21-1; D gene: NA
CDR3 DNA: TGTGCCAGCCGCCCGTACGGGGGGACTCTGCGCACTGAAGCTTTCTTT; CDR3 protein: CASRPYGGTLRTEAFF; J gene: TRBJ1-1; clone size: NA; V gene: TRBV28; D gene: NA
CDR3 DNA: TGTGCCAGCAGACTCTCTTCAGGGGCAACTTACGAGCAGTACTTC; CDR3 protein: CASRLSSGATYEQYF; J gene: TRBJ2-7; clone size: many; V gene: TRBV12-3/TRBV12-4; D gene: NA
CDR3 DNA: TGTGCCAGTAGAAGAGCGACTAGTCAAAATTACAATGAGCAGTTCTTC; CDR3 protein: CASRRATSQNYNEQFF; J gene: TRBJ2-1; clone size: many; V gene: TRBV19; D gene: NA
CDR3 DNA: TGTGCCAGCAGTTTTGAGGGGTCAACCTACGAGCAGTACTTC; CDR3 protein: CASSFEGSTYEQYF; J gene: TRBJ2-7; clone size: many; V gene: TRBV28; D gene: NA
CDR3 DNA: TGTGCCAGCACCCGACTGATGACAGGGTCTACCTACGAGCAGTTCTTC; CDR3 protein: CASTRLMTGSTYEQFF; J gene: TRBJ2-1; clone size: NA; V gene: TRBV28; D gene: TRBD1
CDR3 DNA: TGTGCCAGCAGCGCAACTAGCGGGGGGGCCACCGGGGAGCTGTTTTTT; CDR3 protein: CASSATSGGATGELFF; J gene: TRBJ2-2; clone size: many; V gene: TRBV5-3; D gene: TRBD2
CDR3 DNA: TGTGCCAGCAGCCCCCGAGGAGGGTGGAACACTGAAGCTTTCTTT; CDR3 protein: CASSPRGGWNTEAFF; J gene: TRBJ1-1; clone size: many; V gene: TRBV3-1; D gene: NA
CDR3 DNA: TGTGCCAGCAGCCAGAGTTCGGGGGCCAATCAGCCCCAGCATTTT; CDR3 protein: CASSQSSGANQPQHF; J gene: TRBJ1-5; clone size: few; V gene: TRBV16; D gene: NA
CDR3 DNA: TGTGCCAGCAGCACAGGAGTTAATGAAAAACTGTTTTTT; CDR3 protein: CASSTGVNEKLFF; J gene: TRBJ1-4; clone size: NA; V gene: TRBV5-3; D gene: NA
CDR3 DNA: TGTGCCACCATATCCGGGACGAACACCGGGGAGCTGTTTTTT; CDR3 protein: CATISGTNTGELFF; J gene: TRBJ2-2; clone size: many; V gene: TRBV27; D gene: NA
CDR3 DNA: TGTGCCAGTAGTATGAACCGGGGGACTAATGAAAAACTGTTTTTT; CDR3 protein: CASSMNRGTNEKLFF; J gene: TRBJ1-4; clone size: few; V gene: TRBV19; D gene: NA
CDR3 DNA: TGTGCCAGCAGCTCGAGACAGGGGTACGGGGACACTGAAGCTTTCTTT; CDR3 protein: CASSSRQGYGDTEAFF; J gene: TRBJ1-1; clone size: NA; V gene: TRBV7-9; D gene: TRBD1